The 13 T cell receptor beta chains listed next were all sequenced from one sample in a study of PD-1 blockade in classical Hodgkin lymphoma. Specified time point: cycle 4 day 1 (C4D1), after six to seven weeks of nivolumab. Every patient experienced relapse after autologous stem cell transplantation, and brentuximab vedotin exposure varied. Purification of CD4+ T cells from thawed PBMCs was performed via magnetic negative selection. Sequencing was performed with immunoSEQ multiplex PCR; in TCRdb, only in-frame clones are kept and a portion is missing. The repertoire has approximately 28,000 clones, roughly four fifths of them found once; the top ten carry 0.57%. Specimen: CD4+ T cells from blood, collected before the fourth cycle of nivolumab. All receptors derive from a human donor with classical Hodgkin lymphoma.

The chain joins TRBV5-4 to TRBJ1-4; 7 positions agree with TRBD1. J gave up 4 bases and V 3 bases, and 3 bases lay outside the gene matches. The CDR3 is 14 amino acids. Germline values: CDR1 SGHNT, CDR2 YYREEE (reference sequence). CDR3 amino acids: CASSSRGDNEKLFF. The CDR3 DNA is TGTGCCAGCAGCTCCAGGGGGGATAATGAAAAACTGTTTTTT.

The genes are TRBV6-5 and TRBJ1-5; D call uncertain. The V end was cut by 5 bases, the J end by 7 bases, with 18 bases between. The CDR3 has 15 amino acids. Germline V CDR1 and CDR2: MNHEY, SVGAGI. In nucleotides, the CDR3 is TGTGCCAGCAGTCCCGCGAGGGTCACGGGCCAGCCCCAGCATTTT. Protein sequence: CASSPARVTGQPQHF.

The V and J genes are TRBV21-1 and TRBJ1-5; the table gives TRBD1 as D, unverified against the DNA. TRBV21-1 has pseudogene status. The CDR3 runs to 19 residues. CDR3 DNA sequence: TGTGCCAGCAGCAAAGGACCCCTCGACGGGACAGGGATCGATCAGCCCCAGCATTTT. Its protein is CASSKGPLDGTGIDQPQHF.

The chain couples TRBV9 to TRBJ2-3; perhaps TRBD1 as D (5 bases). Trimming removed 4 bases from V and 1 base from J, with 16 bases in between. The CDR3 runs 16 residues. CDR1 and CDR2 from the germline V gene are SGDLS and YYNGEE. This chain's CDR3 is CASSLTQGRGTDTQYF. In DNA, the CDR3 is TGTGCCAGCAGCCTTACTCAGGGAAGGGGCACAGATACGCAGTATTTT.

This clone came up a few times. The rearrangement links TRBV6-5 to TRBJ1-2, with no clear D. The CDR3 totals 13 residues. With 2 bases removed from V and 2 bases from J, the gap between germline ends came to 6 bases. Germline CDR1 and CDR2: MNHEY and SVGAGI. CDR3 loop: CASSYTGNYGYTF. CDR3 coding DNA: TGTGCCAGCAGTTACACCGGGAACTATGGCTACACCTTC.

This clone has just a few counts. The chain recombines TRBV30 with TRBJ2-2; no firm D call. Germline V gene lookup returns CDR1 GTSNPN and CDR2 SVGIG (reference sequence). Trimming cost V 5 bases and J 8 bases, with 12 bases left between them. There are 12 residues in the CDR3. CDR3 nucleotides: TGTGCCTGGGCCCCGGGTGGGGGGGAGCTGTTTTTT. Its translation: CAWAPGGGELFF.

The chain has TRBV9 and TRBJ1-1; a weak D match, TRBD1 (6 bases). CDR3 length equals 16 residues. CDR1 and CDR2 (germline): SGDLS, YYNGEE. Deletions cut 3 bases from V and 1 base from J, with 16 bases between. CDR3: CASSAWPGAKNTEAFF. As DNA, the CDR3 is TGTGCCAGCAGCGCCTGGCCGGGGGCGAAGAACACTGAAGCTTTCTTT.

This chain joins TRBV2 and TRBJ1-4; D remains unclear. This CDR3 is built from 13 residues. CDR1 and CDR2 (germline): SNHLY, FYNNEI. V dropped 10 bases and J dropped 4 bases, with 13 bases sitting between them. The CDR3 DNA sequence: TGTGCCACCCGGCCCAACCTTAATGAAAAACTGTTTTTT. Protein product: CATRPNLNEKLFF.

The V gene is TRBV6-7, the J gene TRBJ1-1; 7 bases match TRBD1. TRBV6-7 is noted as an ORF with a role that remains uncertain. V dropped 11 bases and J dropped 3; count of bases not matched to a gene: 9. The length of the CDR3 is 13 residues. The CDR3 reads CASPWTGHTEAFF. As DNA, the CDR3 is TGTGCCTCTCCCTGGACAGGTCACACTGAAGCTTTCTTT.

CDR3 sequence reads: CASRDSLAKNIQYF. DNA of the CDR3: TGTGCCAGTCGGGACAGTCTAGCCAAAAACATTCAGTACTTC. V gene TRBV6-6 combines with J gene TRBJ2-4, with TRBD1 matching 7 bases. The V segment lost 9 bases and the J segment 0 bases; nucleotides outside the gene matches: 5. Germline CDR1 reads MNHNY; CDR2 reads SVGAGI (reference sequence). The CDR3 covers 14 residues.

V gene TRBV6-1 combines with J gene TRBJ1-5, with no clear D. Trimming stripped 5 bases from V and 8 bases from J, with 7 bases between. CDR1 and CDR2 (germline): MNHNS, SASEGT. The CDR3 consists of 11 residues. The CDR3 is CASSLQEPQHF. In DNA, the CDR3 is TGTGCCAGCAGTCTTCAGGAGCCCCAGCATTTT.

The chain uses TRBV6-5 and TRBJ2-1; possible D gene TRBD2, 6 bases. V was clipped by 4 bases and J by 6 bases, with 13 bases between them. The CDR3 covers 14 residues. Looked up from germline, CDR1 is MNHEY and CDR2 is SVGAGI. The CDR3: CASSSGTRSNEQFF. For the CDR3, the DNA is TGTGCCAGCAGTTCCGGGACTCGCTCCAATGAGCAGTTCTTC.

CDR3 residues: CASSLAVFAGGYEQYF. The CDR3 DNA follows: TGTGCCAGCAGCTTGGCTGTTTTCGCAGGGGGCTACGAGCAGTACTTC. The chain joins TRBV5-6 to TRBJ2-7, with TRBD1 matching over 7 bases. CDR1 is SGHDT and CDR2 is YYEEEE in the germline V gene. The CDR3 contains 16 residues. Trimming cost V 0 bases and J 3 bases; bases outside gene matches: 9.